One sample yielded the 7 T cell receptor beta chains listed below, sequenced in a study of blood T cell repertoires in COVID-19. Method: immunoSEQ multiplex PCR; TCRdb's copy keeps in-frame clones and lacks some. The data hold a few hundred thousand clones, with roughly 84% observed a single time. The specimen sequenced was PBMCs or T cells enriched from blood (not recorded which). The source is a woman in her forties or fifties who had been exposed to COVID-19.

This rearrangement joins TRBV6-2 or TRBV6-3 to TRBJ1-5; D is undetermined. The CDR3 spans 17 residues. Per germline, CDR1 MNHEY and CDR2 SVGEGT. V shed 5 bases and J shed 3 bases, with 20 bases lying between them. CDR3: CASSPPGKGVLNQPQHF. The CDR3 coding sequence is TGTGCCAGCAGTCCCCCCGGTAAGGGAGTCCTCAATCAGCCCCAGCATTTT.

This chain links TRBV23-1 with TRBJ2-1; D gene uncertain. TRBV23-1 is filed as an ORF, its function uncertain. V lost 0 bases and J lost 4, with 16 bases in between. This CDR3 has 17 amino acids. The CDR3 DNA follows: TGCGCCAGCAGTCAATCGAAAGGTCACAGCCCTTACAATGAGCAGTTCTTC. Its protein is CASSQSKGHSPYNEQFF.

This clone is a singleton in its sample. The J gene is TRBJ2-7, the V gene TRBV28; possible D gene TRBD1, 5 bases. The CDR3 sequence is 14 residues long. Trimming pared 8 bases from V and 3 bases from J, leaving 17 bases between. Per the germline V gene, CDR1 is MDHEN and CDR2 is SYDVKM. The DNA of the CDR3 is TGTGCCAGCCTGAATTCCGACAGCCGCTACGAGCAGTACTTC. This translates into CASLNSDSRYEQYF.

CDR3 coding DNA: TGTGCCAGTAGCCCACTGGCGGGGACCCCCGGGGAGCTGTTTTTT. Its translation: CASSPLAGTPGELFF. This rearrangement joins TRBV19 to TRBJ2-2; a weak D match, TRBD2 (6 bases). V lost 6 bases and J lost 6, with 17 bases in between. This CDR3 is built from 15 residues. From germline, CDR1 is LNHDA and CDR2 SQIVND (reference sequence). The full variable domain, completed using reference TRBV19 and TRBJ2-2, is DGGITQSPKYLFRKEGQNVTLSCEQNLNHDAMYWYRQDPGQGLRLIYYSQIVNDFQKGDIAEGYSVSREKKESFPLTVTSAQKNPTAFYLCASSPLAGTPGELFFGEGSRLTVL.

This clone has a count of ten or more. The J gene is TRBJ2-1, the V gene TRBV10-1, with a weak D call TRBD1 (5 bases). CDR3 size: 15 residues. The V gene lost 3 bases and the J gene lost 6 bases, with 15 bases spanning the gap. Per the germline V gene, CDR1 is WNHNN and CDR2 is SYGVQD (reference sequence). CDR3 in amino acids: CASSEGPRAVNEQFF. The CDR3 DNA sequence: TGCGCCAGCAGTGAAGGCCCCAGGGCAGTCAATGAGCAGTTCTTC.

This chain connects TRBV5-5 to TRBJ2-5; possible D gene TRBD2, 6 bases. The CDR3 loop spans 15 amino acids. CDR1 and CDR2 from the germline V gene are SGHKS and YYEKEE (reference sequence). V was cut by 4 bases and J by 4 bases, with 17 bases left in between. CDR3 residues: CASSPGLAARETQYF. The CDR3 bases are TGTGCCAGCAGCCCGGGACTGGCAGCAAGAGAGACCCAGTACTTC.

The rearrangement links TRBV7-2 to TRBJ2-3; 8 nucleotides match TRBD2. CDR1 and CDR2 (germline): SGHTA, FQGNSA. The CDR3 consists of 15 residues. Losses at the gene ends were 5 bases for V and 3 bases for J; bases not matched to a gene: 7. As DNA, the CDR3 is TGTGCCAGCAGCCTCGGCGGGGGGCGTACAGATACGCAGTATTTT. Its translation: CASSLGGGRTDTQYF.